This is a list of T cell receptor beta chains from one sample in a study of tumor and adjacent non-tumor tissue in lung cancer. TCRdb re-analysed the multiplex PCR reads in MiXCR, keeping a single row per CDR3 protein. The sample includes 45,000 or so distinct CDR3 sequences, roughly 60% seen only once; the top ten take 15% to 20%. Sequencing used distant non-tumor lung tissue. The receptor set was obtained from a middle-aged woman with non-small cell lung cancer. Each CDR3 is given with its conserved first and last residue. A D gene is named only where the DNA matches it firmly. Only some rows state a clone size, as once, few, many or a class for expanded clones.

v_gene	d_gene	abundance	j_gene	CDR3aa	CDR3nt
TRBV11-3	NA	NA	TRBJ2-1	CASRARPRSSYNEQFF	TGTGCCAGCAGGGCAAGACCTAGGAGCTCCTACAACGAGCAGTTCTTC
TRBV29-1	NA	many	TRBJ1-6	CSVAQQGIDSPLHF	TGCAGCGTTGCTCAGCAGGGTATCGATTCACCCCTCCACTTT
TRBV28	NA	many	TRBJ1-3	CASTPGGLFSGNTIYF	TGTGCCAGCACTCCCGGGGGCCTGTTCTCCGGAAACACCATATATTTT
TRBV5-5	NA	NA	TRBJ1-1	CASSLSLSDSGTEAIF	TGTGCCAGCAGCCTGTCCCTCAGTGACAGCGGCACTGAAGCTATCTTT
TRBV6-6	NA	NA	TRBJ2-1	CARRGRESYNEQFF	TGTGCCAGGAGGGGGAGGGAGAGCTACAATGAGCAGTTCTTC
TRBV6-6	TRBD2	once	TRBJ2-5	CASNYGGLAVGRETQYF	TGTGCCAGCAATTACGGGGGACTAGCAGTGGGAAGGGAGACCCAGTACTTC
TRBV11-3	NA	NA	TRBJ2-1	CASSPRPRISYDEQFF	TGTGCCAGCAGCCCAAGACCTAGGATCTCATACGATGAGCAGTTCTTC
TRBV12-3/TRBV12-4	NA	once	TRBJ2-5	CANRAGPHQETQYF	TGTGCCAACAGGGCGGGACCGCATCAAGAGACCCAGTACTTC
TRBV29-1	TRBD2	NA	TRBJ2-1	CSVESETSGYDEQFF	TGCAGCGTTGAGTCCGAAACTAGCGGCTACGATGAGCAGTTCTTC
TRBV6-6	NA	NA	TRBJ2-5	CVSSRGPEETHYF	TGTGTCAGCAGCCGTGGCCCAGAAGAGACCCACTACTTC
TRBV11-2	TRBD2	once	TRBJ2-1	CAGSWTSGSNEQFF	TGTGCCGGCAGCTGGACTAGCGGAAGCAATGAGCAATTCTTC
TRBV7-8	NA	NA	TRBJ2-1	CASSFRPEGSFYNEQFF	TGTGCCAGCAGCTTTCGACCAGAGGGGAGCTTCTACAATGAGCAGTTCTTC
TRBV5-1	NA	NA	TRBJ2-2	CASSVGQSNTGELFF	TGCGCCAGCAGCGTGGGACAATCGAACACCGGGGAGCTGTTTTTT
TRBV7-8	NA	NA	TRBJ2-7	CASSPYGVGSSYEHYF	TGTGCCAGCAGCCCTTATGGTGTCGGGAGCTCCTACGAGCATTACTTC
TRBV6-6	TRBD2	many	TRBJ2-7	CASSYTLAGGAEEQYF	TGTGCCAGCAGTTACACATTAGCGGGAGGGGCTGAGGAGCAGTACTTC
TRBV4-2	NA	NA	TRBJ1-5	CASIQESPRGMGNQPQHF	TGTGCCAGCATCCAAGAGTCCCCGCGTGGAATGGGCAATCAGCCTCAGCATTTT
TRBV5-1	TRBD2	many	TRBJ2-7	CASSFFSGTSGGPQYF	TGCGCCAGCAGCTTTTTCTCCGGGACTAGCGGAGGGCCTCAGTACTTC
TRBV7-8	NA	NA	TRBJ1-5	CASTRHGAYSDQPQHF	TGTGCCAGCACCCGACATGGGGCTTATAGCGATCAGCCCCAGCATTTT
TRBV11-3	TRBD1	NA	TRBJ2-7	CASTLGGTGVTHYEQYF	TGCGCCAGCACCTTAGGAGGGACAGGGGTCACGCACTACGAGCAGTACTTC
TRBV12-3/TRBV12-4	TRBD2	many	TRBJ2-3	CASSPGTSGSTDTQYF	TGTGCCAGCAGCCCCGGGACTAGCGGGAGCACAGATACGCAGTATTTT
TRBV20-1	TRBD1	many	TRBJ2-5	CSATNRGETQYF	TGCAGTGCTACAAACAGGGGTGAGACCCAGTACTTC
TRBV20-1	NA	NA	TRBJ1-5	CSTETDSNQPQHF	TGCAGTACCGAGACAGATAGTAATCAGCCCCAGCATTTT
TRBV11-1	NA	NA	TRBJ2-1	CANSLRVPPTGHNERFF	TGTGCCAACAGCTTAAGAGTCCCGCCGACAGGACACAATGAGCGGTTCTTC
TRBV11-3	TRBD2	NA	TRBJ2-1	CARSDPGLVANNQQFF	TGCGCCAGAAGCGATCCGGGACTAGTGGCCAACAATCAGCAGTTCTTC
TRBV6-1	TRBD1	medium-sized	TRBJ2-7	CASGQTGSYEQYF	TGTGCCAGCGGGCAGACAGGGTCTTACGAGCAGTACTTC
TRBV29-1	NA	NA	TRBJ2-3	CSAGIGSPDTQYF	TGCAGCGCCGGGATAGGATCCCCAGATACGCAGTATTTT
TRBV6-5	NA	NA	TRBJ1-1	CGSSNGPAQGAFF	TGTGGCAGCAGCAATGGGCCAGCTCAGGGAGCTTTCTTT
TRBV11-2	NA	NA	TRBJ2-3	CASSPLSAAHAQYF	TGTGCCAGTAGCCCTCTAAGCGCGGCACATGCGCAGTATTTT
TRBV29-1	NA	many	TRBJ2-7	CSVVVRNYEQYF	TGCAGCGTTGTCGTCAGGAACTACGAGCAGTACTTC
TRBV29-1	NA	NA	TRBJ1-1	CSAYWGNTEAFF	TGCAGCGCATACTGGGGGAACACTGAGGCTTTCTTT
TRBV11-2	NA	medium-sized	TRBJ1-2	CASSSGRNYGYTF	TGTGCCAGCAGCTCCGGACGGAACTATGGCTACACCTTC
TRBV29-1	NA	medium-sized	TRBJ2-7	CSVERGSGLKYF	TGCAGCGTTGAAAGAGGGTCGGGACTGAAGTACTTC
TRBV28	TRBD1	many	TRBJ1-2	CASRSLDRGEGYGYTF	TGTGCCAGCAGATCCCTTGACAGGGGGGAGGGGTATGGCTACACCTTC
TRBV6-6	NA	once	TRBJ2-1	CTSSSGSSGYNEQFF	TGTACCAGCAGCTCGGGGAGTAGCGGCTACAATGAGCAGTTCTTC
TRBV6-5	TRBD2	NA	TRBJ2-7	CAGSPLSGSRSYEQYF	TGTGCCGGCAGTCCCCTTAGCGGGAGTCGCTCCTACGAGCAGTACTTC
TRBV14	NA	NA	TRBJ2-7	CVSTLRNSPWYEQYF	TGTGTCAGCACCTTGCGGAACAGTCCTTGGTACGAGCAGTACTTC
TRBV5-6	NA	many	TRBJ1-2	CASSLEVGTNYGYTF	TGTGCCAGCAGCTTGGAGGTCGGAACTAACTATGGCTACACCTTC
TRBV30	TRBD2	NA	TRBJ2-5	CAWTFLGGSRETLYF	TGTGCCTGGACGTTTCTAGGCGGGAGCCGAGAGACCCTGTACTTC
TRBV7-9	TRBD1	medium-sized	TRBJ1-1	CASSFARPGGLNTEAFF	TGTGCCAGCAGCTTCGCCAGACCAGGGGGGCTCAATACTGAAGCTTTCTTT
TRBV20-1	NA	many	TRBJ2-1	CSATDNGQAREQFF	TGCAGTGCTACCGATAACGGTCAAGCGCGGGAGCAGTTCTTC
TRBV11-2	TRBD2	NA	TRBJ2-1	CASSFSVSGYNEQIF	TGTGCCAGCAGCTTTTCGGTTAGCGGGTACAATGAGCAGATCTTC
TRBV6-5	NA	NA	TRBJ2-6	CARSRRGASGVNVLTF	TGTGCCAGGAGTCGGAGAGGGGCCTCTGGGGTCAACGTCCTGACTTTC